The 3 T cell receptor beta chains below come from one sample, sequenced in a study of lymphopenia after photon versus proton radiotherapy. Profiling relied on immunoSEQ multiplex PCR, and the TCRdb table lists in-frame clones only, not all of them. The data contain roughly 57,000 clones, around four fifths of them singletons. The sample in question was peripheral blood, obtained from a patient treated with photon-based radiotherapy. The receptors shown here come from a man aged 50 to 59 with gastric cancer.

V is TRBV5-8 and J is TRBJ2-3; no clear D gene. Germline loops: CDR1 SGHTS, CDR2 YDEGEE. The CDR3 is 15 amino acids. V shed 4 bases and J shed 0 bases, with 12 bases lying between them. CDR3 sequence reads: CASSPYTISTDTQYF. The CDR3 nucleotides are TGTGCCAGCAGCCCTTACACAATTAGCACAGATACGCAGTATTTT. The variable domain in full, completed from reference TRBV5-8 and TRBJ2-3, reads EAGVTQSPTHLIKTRGQQATLRCSPISGHTSVYWYQQALGLGLQFLLWYDEGEERNRGNFPPRFSGRQFPNYSSELNVNALELEDSALYLCASSPYTISTDTQYFGPGTRLTVL.

This clone came up a few times. J is TRBJ1-2 and V is TRBV30; possible D gene TRBD1, 6 bases. The V and J ends lost 4 bases and 4 bases respectively, with 25 bases between them. CDR3 length: 17 amino acids. The germline V gene has CDR1 GTSNPN and CDR2 SVGIG (reference sequence). CDR3 in amino acids: CAWKWDNHRAEVYGYTF. The CDR3 nucleotides are TGTGCCTGGAAGTGGGACAATCACAGGGCAGAAGTCTATGGCTACACCTTC. Based on the CDR3 plus reference TRBV30 and TRBJ1-2, the full variable domain is SQTIHQWPATLVQPVGSPLSLECTVEGTSNPNLYWYRQAAGRGLQLLFYSVGIGQISSEVPQNLSASRPQDRQFILSSKKLLLSDSGFYLCAWKWDNHRAEVYGYTFGSGTRLTVV.

The V call is TRBV6-5, the J call TRBJ1-2, with D hard to call. The germline V gene encodes CDR1 MNHEY and CDR2 SVGAGI. Trimming took off 5 bases at V and 8 bases at J, with 18 bases between the two ends. There are 14 residues in the CDR3. The CDR3, as DNA: TGTGCCAGCAGTCCCCGGTTAGGCTCGCAAGGCTACACCTTC. Protein: CASSPRLGSQGYTF.